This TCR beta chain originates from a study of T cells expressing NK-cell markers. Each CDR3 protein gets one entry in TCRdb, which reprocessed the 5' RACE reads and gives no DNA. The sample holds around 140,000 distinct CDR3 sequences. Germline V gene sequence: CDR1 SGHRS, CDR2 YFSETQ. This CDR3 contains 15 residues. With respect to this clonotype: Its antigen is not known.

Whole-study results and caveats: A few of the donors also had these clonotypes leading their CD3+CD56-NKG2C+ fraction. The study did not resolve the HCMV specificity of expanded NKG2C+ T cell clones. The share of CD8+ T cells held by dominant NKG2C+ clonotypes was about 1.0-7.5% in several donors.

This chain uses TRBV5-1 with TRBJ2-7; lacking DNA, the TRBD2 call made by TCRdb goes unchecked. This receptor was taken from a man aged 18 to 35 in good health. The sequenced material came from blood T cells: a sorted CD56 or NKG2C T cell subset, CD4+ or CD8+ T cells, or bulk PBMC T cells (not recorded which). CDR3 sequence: CASSLAARESDEQYF.